What follows describes a single T cell receptor (beta chain). These data belong to a study of regulatory dendritic cells for organ transplantation. This table comes from immunoSEQ multiplex PCR, and its TCRdb copy is limited to in-frame clones, with some not included. The repertoire holds some 40,000 clones, with under 95% as singletons. Germline loops: CDR1 SGHAT, CDR2 FQNNGV. Trimming took off 2 bases at V and 1 base at J, with 8 bases between the two ends. The CDR3 has 14 amino acids. The sample comprised naive CD8+ T cells from blood. Subset here: CD45RA+ naive T cells. The chain recombines TRBV11-2 with TRBJ1-2; D might be TRBD1 (5 bases). The TCR comes from a human donor in good health. Here the CDR3 reads CASSLFGGNYGYTF. The CDR3 region has the DNA TGTGCCAGCAGCTTATTTGGGGGTAACTATGGCTACACCTTC.